Below are 31 T cell receptor beta chains sequenced from a single sample in a study of blood T cells in healthy people across ages (dated by TCRdb to between 2014 and 2016). To prepare the library, 5' RACE was applied. Sequencing used an Illumina HiSeq 2500. A second PCR of about 7 to 12 cycles was run with a J-beta primer mix and a sample-barcoded 5' primer. TCRdb passed the public sequencing reads through fastp at Q25 and MiXCR, retaining productive beta sequences. Every distinct CDR3 protein forms one entry, paired with its most common genes and DNA. Here the sample has about 680,000 distinct CDR3 sequences; around 45% occur a single time. In total, the top ten clones hold around a third of the sample. The sequenced material came from blood. These receptors were obtained from a woman aged 55-75 years in good health.

This clonotype appeared once. This chain connects TRBV3-1 to TRBJ1-5, with D maybe TRBD1 (6 bases). The CDR3 is 17 residues long. The V gene lost 1 base and the J gene lost 2 bases, with 15 bases spanning the gap. The germline V gene encodes CDR1 LGHDT and CDR2 YNNKEL (reference sequence). CDR3 protein: CASSQGGSSGGNQPQHF. Here the CDR3 DNA reads TGTGCCAGCAGCCAAGGGGGGAGCTCAGGGGGCAATCAGCCCCAGCATTTT.

V usage is TRBV2 and J usage is TRBJ2-3; TRBD2 matches at 9 bases. Unmatched junction bases numbered 24, after V lost 6 bases and J lost 2 bases. CDR3 length equals 21 residues. Per germline, CDR1 SNHLY and CDR2 FYNNEI. As DNA, the CDR3 is TGTGCCAGCAGGACGCTAGCGGCCTCGCGGGAGGGCGAGCCCTACACAGATACGCAGTATTTT. Translation: CASRTLAASREGEPYTDTQYF.

This clonotype appeared once. Compared with germline, one end of the junction differs, possibly owing to a read error. This chain connects TRBV7-9 to TRBJ1-2, with a possible D match to TRBD1 (6 bases). Germline CDR1 is SEHNR and CDR2 is FQNEAQ (reference sequence). This CDR3 region has 11 residues. CDR3 sequence reads: CASSSGGGCTF. In DNA, the CDR3 is TGTGCCAGCAGCTCCGGTGGGGGCTGCACCTTC.

In this sample, this clonotype turned up a few times. The chain couples TRBV29-1 to TRBJ1-5; D is unclear. The CDR3 extends over 14 amino acids. Germline loops: CDR1 SQVTM, CDR2 ANQGSEA. V was pared by 4 bases and J by 1 base, with 11 bases between. CDR3 DNA sequence: TGCAGCGTTGGAGGACCGGGAAGCAATCAGCCCCAGCATTTT. This translates into CSVGGPGSNQPQHF.

The chain combines TRBV20-1 with TRBJ2-7, with 9 bases fitting TRBD2. Germline V lookup: CDR1 DFQATT, CDR2 SNEGSKA (reference sequence). The CDR3 has 16 residues. Trimming cost V 3 bases and J 7 bases; bases outside gene matches: 16. The CDR3 DNA reads as TGCAGTGCTAGCTTAGCGGGAGCCCTCTCCTACAATGAGCAGTACTTC. It specifies CSASLAGALSYNEQYF.

The J gene is TRBJ2-4, the V gene TRBV7-2, with 11 bases fitting TRBD2. The CDR3 totals 16 residues. Germline values: CDR1 SGHTA, CDR2 FQGNSA. Trimming removed 5 bases from V and 0 bases from J; junction bases left unmatched: 3. The CDR3 protein is CASSLTSGGAKNIQYF. The CDR3 coding sequence is TGTGCCAGCAGCCTCACTAGCGGGGGAGCCAAAAACATTCAGTACTTC.

The J gene is TRBJ1-2, the V gene TRBV5-1; the D is unclear. Trimming took off 4 bases at V and 8 bases at J, with 12 bases between the two ends. CDR1 is SGHRS, CDR2 YFSETQ, per germline. CDR3 length: 12 amino acids. CDR3 nucleotides: TGCGCCAGCAGCCTACGTCTAGGGGGCTACACCTTC. Its translation is CASSLRLGGYTF. Drawing the rest from reference TRBV5-1 and TRBJ1-2, the complete variable domain is KAGVTQTPRYLIKTRGQQVTLSCSPISGHRSVSWYQQTPGQGLQFLFEYFSETQRNKGNFPGRFSGRQFSNSRSEMNVSTLELGDSALYLCASSLRLGGYTFGSGTRLTVV.

The rearrangement links TRBV5-1 to TRBJ2-3, with D perhaps TRBD2 (5 bases). The V gene's germline CDR1 is SGHRS and CDR2 YFSETQ. Trimming shortened V by 0 bases and J by 0 bases, and 14 bases separated the two germline ends. The CDR3 totals 17 residues. In DNA form, the CDR3 reads TGCGCCAGCAGCTTGGGGGCCCGGAGCGGAAGCACAGATACGCAGTATTTT. Protein product: CASSLGARSGSTDTQYF.

Of note for this clonotype: One end of the junction fails to match germline, which may point to a read error. The genes are TRBV29-1 and TRBJ2-1, with D unresolved. The CDR3 consists of 12 residues. The germline V gene encodes CDR1 SQVTM and CDR2 ANQGSEA. DNA of the CDR3: TGCAGCGTTGACGGCCCCTACAATGAGCGGTTCTTC. Its translation is CSVDGPYNERFF.

In its sample, this clonotype was seen a few times. This chain uses TRBV5-1 with TRBJ2-7, with 7 positions matching TRBD1. Trimming took 3 bases from V and 6 from J; bases not matched to a gene: 12. The CDR3 covers 15 residues. Germline assignment: CDR1 SGHRS and CDR2 YFSETQ. The CDR3 spells CASSSKRTGEVEQYF. The CDR3 region has the DNA TGCGCCAGCAGCTCCAAAAGGACAGGAGAGGTCGAGCAGTACTTC. Complete variable domain (other parts from reference TRBV5-1 and TRBJ2-7): KAGVTQTPRYLIKTRGQQVTLSCSPISGHRSVSWYQQTPGQGLQFLFEYFSETQRNKGNFPGRFSGRQFSNSRSEMNVSTLELGDSALYLCASSSKRTGEVEQYFGPGTRLTVT.

The V call is TRBV7-2, the J call TRBJ2-2; 10 nucleotides align to TRBD2. Germline lookup yields CDR1 SGHTA and CDR2 FQGNSA. This CDR3 comprises 14 residues. Losses at the gene ends were 5 bases for V and 7 bases for J; bases not matched to a gene: 4. CDR3 sequence: CASSPSGSYGELFF. The CDR3 DNA sequence: TGTGCCAGCAGCCCTAGCGGGAGTTACGGGGAGCTGTTTTTT. The whole variable domain, remainder taken from reference TRBV7-2 and TRBJ2-2, is GAGVSQSPSNKVTEKGKDVELRCDPISGHTALYWYRQSLGQGLEFLIYFQGNSAPDKSGLPSDRFSAERTGGSVSTLTIQRTQQEDSAVYLCASSPSGSYGELFFGEGSRLTVL.

This clonotype was counted a few times. This chain joins TRBV7-2 and TRBJ2-3; 10 bases fit TRBD2. J lost 4 bases, V lost 2 bases, and 6 bases had no gene match. CDR1 and CDR2 from the germline V gene are SGHTA and FQGNSA. The CDR3 totals 16 residues. The CDR3 DNA sequence: TGTGCCAGCAGCTTATTAGCGGGAGGCCCCCCAGATACGCAGTATTTT. Residues: CASSLLAGGPPDTQYF.

The sample holds a few counts of this clonotype. The chain joins TRBV12-3 or TRBV12-4 to TRBJ2-3; D unresolved. CDR3 length equals 15 residues. The V and J ends lost 3 bases and 0 bases respectively, with 10 bases between them. The CDR3 loop reads CASSFRPGSTDTQYF. CDR3 coding DNA: TGTGCCAGCAGTTTTAGGCCCGGAAGCACAGATACGCAGTATTTT.

The table lists this clonotype with a few counts. The chain employs TRBV10-3 and TRBJ2-7; D gene ambiguous. CDR3 length: 12 residues. CDR1 and CDR2 from the germline V gene are ENHRY and SYGVKD. V lost 5 bases to trimming and J lost 3 bases, with 8 bases between them. The CDR3 sequence: CAISSDLYEQYF. DNA of the CDR3: TGTGCCATCAGTTCCGACCTCTACGAGCAGTACTTC.

This clonotype appeared many times. The chain recombines TRBV5-1 with TRBJ2-7, with TRBD2 identical over 9 bases. Trimming cost V 0 bases and J 3 bases; bases outside gene matches: 4. Germline CDR1 is SGHRS and CDR2 is YFSETQ. The CDR3 totals 15 residues. CDR3 bases: TGCGCCAGCAGCTTGGGGGGTAGCGGGAGCTACGAGCAGTACTTC. This gives the protein CASSLGGSGSYEQYF.

This clonotype occurred a few times. This sequence joins TRBV14 and TRBJ2-5, with 12 positions matching TRBD2. CDR1 is SGHDN, CDR2 FVKESK, per germline. V lost 1 base and J lost 4; bases outside the gene matches: 4. The CDR3 consists of 16 residues. The CDR3 here is CASSQALAGGLETQYF. The CDR3 DNA is TGTGCCAGCAGCCAAGCACTAGCGGGAGGATTAGAGACCCAGTACTTC.

The V call is TRBV4-3, the J call TRBJ2-1, with TRBD1 identical over 8 bases. CDR1 LGHNA and CDR2 YSLEER come from the germline V gene. CDR3 length: 16 amino acids. The trim removed 5 bases at V and 0 bases at J, leaving 6 bases unmatched. This CDR3 is CASSTTGGSSYNEQFF. CDR3 sequence (DNA): TGCGCCAGCAGCACCACAGGGGGGAGCTCCTACAATGAGCAGTTCTTC.

The chain uses TRBV20-1 and TRBJ1-2; 7 bases map to TRBD1. CDR3 length: 15 amino acids. V trimming: 0 bases; J trimming: 7 bases; junction bases outside the gene matches: 11. The germline V gene has CDR1 DFQATT and CDR2 SNEGSKA (reference sequence). DNA of the CDR3: TGCAGTGCTAGAGACAACCTCAGGGGGTTGAGTGGCTACACCTTC. It translates to CSARDNLRGLSGYTF.

The chain has TRBV6-2 or TRBV6-3 and TRBJ2-1, with 8 bases lining up with TRBD1. Germline CDR1 and CDR2: MNHEY and SVGEGT. The junction had 4 bases not matched to a gene; V was cut back by 8 bases and J by 4 bases. This CDR3 is 13 amino acids long. CDR3 DNA sequence: TGTGCCAGCGAACGGACAGGGTACAATGAGCAGTTCTTC. It encodes CASERTGYNEQFF.

This clonotype was seen only a few times. The gene calls are TRBV29-1 and TRBJ1-2; D is ambiguous. V lost 6 bases to trimming and J lost 5 bases, with 13 bases between them. The CDR3 sequence is 12 residues long. CDR1 SQVTM and CDR2 ANQGSEA come from the germline V gene. The CDR3 DNA follows: TGCAGCGTAAGACCCACGACTTATGGCTACACCTTC. This codes for CSVRPTTYGYTF.

The chain recombines TRBV7-8 with TRBJ2-2, with D unclear. With 6 bases removed from V and 7 bases from J, the gap between germline ends came to 15 bases. Germline assignment: CDR1 SGHVS and CDR2 FQNEAQ. The CDR3 contains 14 residues. The CDR3 region has the DNA TGTGCCAGCAGTTCCCGGTTCACGGACGGGGAGCTGTTTTTT. Residues: CASSSRFTDGELFF.

The rearrangement links TRBV15 to TRBJ2-1; tentatively, D is TRBD1 or TRBD2 (6 bases each). V was trimmed by 1 base and J by 0 bases, leaving 13 bases between them. From germline, CDR1 is LNHNV and CDR2 YYDKDF (reference sequence). This CDR3 spans 17 amino acids. The CDR3 protein is CATSRAGASLSYNEQFF. The CDR3 DNA is TGTGCCACCAGCAGAGCGGGGGCTAGCCTCTCCTACAATGAGCAGTTCTTC.

The J gene is TRBJ2-5, the V gene TRBV7-2, with D perhaps assigned TRBD1 or TRBD2 (5 bases each). Between the trimmed V and J ends, which lost 0 bases and 3 bases, there was a span of 20 bases. Germline CDR1 is SGHTA and CDR2 is FQGNSA. CDR3 length: 18 amino acids. CDR3 residues: CASSLAVYSRDHKETQYF. As DNA, the CDR3 is TGTGCCAGCAGCTTAGCTGTTTATTCCAGGGACCACAAAGAGACCCAGTACTTC.

This clonotype was seen only once. V and J are TRBV6-5 and TRBJ2-3; no clear D. Trimming took off 2 bases at V and 0 bases at J, with 12 bases between the two ends. Germline V gene sequence: CDR1 MNHEY, CDR2 SVGAGI. CDR3 length: 16 residues. The CDR3 nucleotides are TGTGCCAGCAGTTACGGACGGGCCACTAGCACAGATACGCAGTATTTT. Translating it yields CASSYGRATSTDTQYF.

This clonotype was detected ten times or more. The V call is TRBV20-1, the J call TRBJ2-1; 9 bases align to TRBD2. The CDR3 length is 14 residues. Trimming took 5 bases from V and 6 from J; bases not matched to a gene: 8. The germline V gene encodes CDR1 DFQATT and CDR2 SNEGSKA (reference sequence). The CDR3 DNA sequence: TGCAGTGCTGATAGCGGGAGACGGGCCAATGAGCAGTTCTTC. It translates to CSADSGRRANEQFF.

The rearrangement uses TRBV7-8 and TRBJ2-7; D is possibly TRBD1 (6 bases). In germline, CDR1 is SGHVS, CDR2 FQNEAQ. This CDR3 region has 14 residues. V lost 3 bases and J 0 bases, leaving 9 bases between the germline ends. CDR3 loop: CASSFPGHSYEQYF. CDR3 DNA sequence: TGTGCCAGCAGCTTTCCGGGACACTCCTACGAGCAGTACTTC.

This clonotype was observed at least ten times. The V call is TRBV18, the J call TRBJ2-7, with a possible D match to TRBD2 (5 bases). Germline CDR1 is KGHSH and CDR2 is LQKENI. This CDR3 has 13 residues. V gave up 3 bases and J gave up 3 bases, with 9 bases separating them. CDR3 residues: CASSPDSRYEQYF. In DNA, the CDR3 is TGTGCCAGCTCACCGGACTCACGCTACGAGCAGTACTTC.

V and J are TRBV27 and TRBJ2-3; 7 bases align to TRBD2. The CDR3 runs to 14 residues. Germline-derived CDR1 and CDR2 are MNHEY and SMNVEV (reference sequence). Trimming cost V 4 bases and J 1 base; bases outside gene matches: 2. The CDR3 DNA reads as TGTGCCAGCAGTTGGCTAGCGGGCACAGATACGCAGTATTTT. Encoded protein: CASSWLAGTDTQYF.

The chain recombines TRBV5-6 with TRBJ2-5; TRBD1 agrees at 7 bases. Germline-derived CDR1 and CDR2 are SGHDT and YYEEEE. The V and J ends lost 4 bases and 1 base, in that order; junction bases with no gene match: 7. This CDR3 has 15 amino acids. The CDR3: CASSRTGSGQETQYF. CDR3 coding DNA: TGTGCCAGCAGCAGGACAGGATCAGGCCAAGAGACCCAGTACTTC. Full variable domain (remainder filled in from reference TRBV5-6 and TRBJ2-5): DAGVTQSPTHLIKTRGQQVTLRCSPKSGHDTVSWYQQALGQGPQFIFQYYEEEERQRGNFPDRFSGHQFPNYSSELNVNALLLGDSALYLCASSRTGSGQETQYFGPGTRLLVL.

This clonotype turned up a few times. J is TRBJ2-1 and V is TRBV6-6; no firm D call. The V end was cut by 6 bases, the J end by 6 bases, with 6 bases between. CDR1 and CDR2 from the germline V gene are MNHNY and SVGAGI (reference sequence). This CDR3 has 11 amino acids. CDR3 in DNA: TGTGCCAGCAGGCACGGCAATGAGCAGTTCTTC. This gives the protein CASRHGNEQFF.

In this sample, this clonotype turned up a few times. This sequence joins TRBV29-1 and TRBJ2-1, with TRBD2 matching over 9 bases. This CDR3 has 15 residues. Looked up from germline, CDR1 is SQVTM and CDR2 is ANQGSEA. The ends lost 3 bases at V and 0 bases at J; junction bases unmatched: 3. CDR3 region: CSVEGGRASYNEQFF. CDR3 nucleotide sequence: TGCAGCGTTGAGGGCGGGAGGGCCTCCTACAATGAGCAGTTCTTC.